What follows are 3 T cell receptor beta chains derived from one specimen sequenced in a study of blood T cell repertoires in COVID-19. Generated by immunoSEQ multiplex PCR, the TCRdb table keeps only in-frame clones and is missing some. The table includes fewer than 250,000 clones, 70% to 85% detected once. The sample was PBMCs or T cells enriched from blood (not recorded which). These receptors all come from a woman in her twenties or thirties who had recovered from COVID-19.

This chain connects TRBV3-1 (or the pseudogene TRBV3-2) to TRBJ2-1; 11 bases line up with TRBD2. CDR1 is LGHDT and CDR2 is YNNKEL in the germline V gene (reference sequence). V lost 0 bases to trimming and J lost 7 bases; unmatched junction nucleotides: 5. This CDR3 region has 16 residues. CDR3 nucleotide sequence: TGTGCCAGCAGCCAAGATTTGTCTAGCGGGAGGAATGAGCAGTTCTTC. The encoded protein is CASSQDLSSGRNEQFF.

This chain connects TRBV6-5 to TRBJ1-2; D ambiguous. The CDR3 contains 15 residues. Germline lookup yields CDR1 MNHEY and CDR2 SVGAGI. The V gene lost 2 bases and the J gene lost 2 bases, with 12 bases spanning the gap. The CDR3 region is CASSYLGPGNYGYTF. Here the CDR3 DNA reads TGTGCCAGCAGTTACCTTGGTCCAGGAAACTATGGCTACACCTTC.

This clone was counted only a few times. The CDR3 here is CASSSSNTEAFF. Written as DNA, the CDR3 is TGTGCCAGCAGCTCATCCAACACTGAAGCTTTCTTT. The V call is TRBV7-3, the J call TRBJ1-1, with D uncertain. Looked up from germline, CDR1 is SGHTA and CDR2 is FQGTGA. The CDR3 contains 12 residues. V was trimmed by 4 bases and J by 2 bases, leaving 5 bases between them.